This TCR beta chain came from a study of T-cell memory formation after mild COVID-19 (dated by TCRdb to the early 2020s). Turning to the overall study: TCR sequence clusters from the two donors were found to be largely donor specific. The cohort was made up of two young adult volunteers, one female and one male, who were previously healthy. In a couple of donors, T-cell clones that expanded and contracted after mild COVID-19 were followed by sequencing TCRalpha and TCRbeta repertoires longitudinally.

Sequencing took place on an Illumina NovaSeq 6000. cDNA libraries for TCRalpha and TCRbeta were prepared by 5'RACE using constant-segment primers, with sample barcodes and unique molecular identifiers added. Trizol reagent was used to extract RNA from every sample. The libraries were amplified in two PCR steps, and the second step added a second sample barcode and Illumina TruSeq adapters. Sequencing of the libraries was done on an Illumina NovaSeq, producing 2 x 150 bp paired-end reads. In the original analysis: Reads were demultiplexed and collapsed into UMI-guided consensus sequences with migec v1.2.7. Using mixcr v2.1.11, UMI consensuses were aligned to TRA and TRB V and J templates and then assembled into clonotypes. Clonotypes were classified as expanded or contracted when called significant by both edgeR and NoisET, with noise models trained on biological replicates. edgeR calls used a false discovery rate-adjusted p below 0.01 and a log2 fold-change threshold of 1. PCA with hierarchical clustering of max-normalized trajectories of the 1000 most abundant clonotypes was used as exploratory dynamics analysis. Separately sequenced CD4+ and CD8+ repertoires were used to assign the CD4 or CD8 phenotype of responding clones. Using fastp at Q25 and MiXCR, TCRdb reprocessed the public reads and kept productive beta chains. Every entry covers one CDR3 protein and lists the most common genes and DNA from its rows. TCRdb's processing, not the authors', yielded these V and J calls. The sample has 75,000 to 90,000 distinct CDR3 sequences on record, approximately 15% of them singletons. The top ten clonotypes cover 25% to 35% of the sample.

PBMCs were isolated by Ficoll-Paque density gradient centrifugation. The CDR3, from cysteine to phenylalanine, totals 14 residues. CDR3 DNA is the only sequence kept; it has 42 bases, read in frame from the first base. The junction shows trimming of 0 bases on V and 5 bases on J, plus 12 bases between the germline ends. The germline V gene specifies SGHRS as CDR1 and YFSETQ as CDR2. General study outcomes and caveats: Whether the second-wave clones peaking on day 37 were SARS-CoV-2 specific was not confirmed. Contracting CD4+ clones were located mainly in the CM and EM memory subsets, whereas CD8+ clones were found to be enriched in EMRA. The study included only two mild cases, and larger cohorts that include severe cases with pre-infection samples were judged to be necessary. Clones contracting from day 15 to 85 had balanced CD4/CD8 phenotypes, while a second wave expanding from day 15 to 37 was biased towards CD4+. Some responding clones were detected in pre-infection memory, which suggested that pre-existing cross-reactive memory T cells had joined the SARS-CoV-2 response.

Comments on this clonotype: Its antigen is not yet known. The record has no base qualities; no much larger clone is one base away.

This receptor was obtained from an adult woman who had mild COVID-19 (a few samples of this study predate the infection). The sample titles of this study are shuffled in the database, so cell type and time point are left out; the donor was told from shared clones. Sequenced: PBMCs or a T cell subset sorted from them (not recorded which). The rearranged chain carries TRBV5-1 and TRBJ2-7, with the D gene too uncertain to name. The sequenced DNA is TGCGCCAGCAGCTTGGTCGGGTTTTCGGACGAGCAGTACTTC. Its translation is CASSLVGFSDEQYF.